This paragraph covers one T cell receptor beta chain sequence. The data were obtained in a study of blood T cell repertoires in COVID-19. In the authors' methods: The assay estimated nucleated cells by amplifying reference gene primers. Sequenced by immunoSEQ multiplex PCR; TCRdb stores in-frame clones only, minus some. V and J calls and clone size are given by that table; D and trimming were obtained from the DNA. The data contain 180,000 or so clones, roughly 81% of them singletons. This CDR3 contains 14 residues. Per the germline V gene, CDR1 is LNHDA and CDR2 is SQIVND (reference sequence). V was shortened by 4 bases and J by 9 bases, with 13 bases between the two germline ends. Followed over time, Seattle patients had been enrolled while infection was active.

This receptor was taken from a woman between 40 and 50 years old with COVID-19, enrolled during active disease. The chain has TRBV19 and TRBJ1-6; a possible D gene is TRBD1 (6 bases). Sequences were obtained from peripheral blood. CDR3 sequence: CASSTGHFSSPLHF. As DNA, the CDR3 is TGTGCCAGTAGTACGGGACACTTCTCTTCACCCCTCCACTTT.